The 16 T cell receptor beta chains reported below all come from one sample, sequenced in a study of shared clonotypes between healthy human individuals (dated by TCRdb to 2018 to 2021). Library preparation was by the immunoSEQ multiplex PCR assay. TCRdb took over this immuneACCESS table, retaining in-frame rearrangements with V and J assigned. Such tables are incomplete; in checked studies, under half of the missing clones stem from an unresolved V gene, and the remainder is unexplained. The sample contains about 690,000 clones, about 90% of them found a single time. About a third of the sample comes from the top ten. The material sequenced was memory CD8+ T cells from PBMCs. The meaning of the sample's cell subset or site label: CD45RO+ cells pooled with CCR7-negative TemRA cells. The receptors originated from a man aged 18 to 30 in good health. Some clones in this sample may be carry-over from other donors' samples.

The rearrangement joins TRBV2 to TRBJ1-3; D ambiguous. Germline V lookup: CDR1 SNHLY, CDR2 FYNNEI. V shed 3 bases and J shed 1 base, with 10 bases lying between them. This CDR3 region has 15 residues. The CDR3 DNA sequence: TGTGCCAGCAGTGATTGGTTCGGGTCTGGAAACACCATATATTTT. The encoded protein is CASSDWFGSGNTIYF.

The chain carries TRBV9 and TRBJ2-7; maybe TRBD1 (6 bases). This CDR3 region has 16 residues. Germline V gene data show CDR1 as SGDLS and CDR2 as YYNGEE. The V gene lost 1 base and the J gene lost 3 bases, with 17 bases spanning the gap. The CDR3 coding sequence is TGTGCCAGCAGCGTAACACCCAGAACAGGGATCTACGAGCAGTACTTC. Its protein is CASSVTPRTGIYEQYF.

CDR3 loop: CASSLSLAFFRNYGYTF. CDR3 DNA: TGTGCCAGCAGTTTATCGCTGGCATTTTTTAGGAACTATGGCTACACCTTC. V and J are TRBV27 and TRBJ1-2, with no clear D. The CDR3 totals 17 residues. V was clipped by 0 bases and J by 2 bases, with 16 bases between them. Germline lookup yields CDR1 MNHEY and CDR2 SMNVEV (reference sequence).

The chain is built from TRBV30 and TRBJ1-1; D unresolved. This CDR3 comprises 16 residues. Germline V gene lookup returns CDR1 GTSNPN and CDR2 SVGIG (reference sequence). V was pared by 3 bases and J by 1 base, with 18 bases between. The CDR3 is CAWRNQPGVWNTEAFF. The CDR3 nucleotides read TGTGCCTGGAGGAACCAGCCGGGAGTTTGGAACACTGAAGCTTTCTTT.

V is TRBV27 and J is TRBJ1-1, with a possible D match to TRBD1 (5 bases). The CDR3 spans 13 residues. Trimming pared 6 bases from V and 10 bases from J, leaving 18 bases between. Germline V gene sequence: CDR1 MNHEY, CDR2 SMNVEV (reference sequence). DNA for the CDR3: TGTGCCAGCAGGGGACCCCGGGCAGGAAGAGCTTTCTTT. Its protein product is CASRGPRAGRAFF.

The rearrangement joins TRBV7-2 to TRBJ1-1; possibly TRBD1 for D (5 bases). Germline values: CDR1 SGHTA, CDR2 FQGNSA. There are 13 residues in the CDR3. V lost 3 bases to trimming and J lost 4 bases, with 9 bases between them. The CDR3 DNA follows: TGTGCCAGCAGCTTTTGGGGCGGCACTGAAGCTTTCTTT. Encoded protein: CASSFWGGTEAFF.

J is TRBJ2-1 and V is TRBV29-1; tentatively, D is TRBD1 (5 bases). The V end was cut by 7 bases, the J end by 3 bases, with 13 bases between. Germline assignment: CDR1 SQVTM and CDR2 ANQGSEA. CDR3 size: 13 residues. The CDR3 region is CSERRQNYNEQFF. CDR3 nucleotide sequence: TGCAGCGAAAGAAGACAGAACTACAATGAGCAGTTCTTC.

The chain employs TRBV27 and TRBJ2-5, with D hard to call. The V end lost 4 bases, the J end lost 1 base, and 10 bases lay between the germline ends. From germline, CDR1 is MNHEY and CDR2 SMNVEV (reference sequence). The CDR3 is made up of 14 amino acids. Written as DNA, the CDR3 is TGTGCCAGCAGTTATTTGGGCAGCCAAGAGACCCAGTACTTC. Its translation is CASSYLGSQETQYF.

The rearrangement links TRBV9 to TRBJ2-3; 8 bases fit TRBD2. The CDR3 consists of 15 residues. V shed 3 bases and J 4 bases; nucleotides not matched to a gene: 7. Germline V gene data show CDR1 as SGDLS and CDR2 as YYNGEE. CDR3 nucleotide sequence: TGTGCCAGCAGCGGGCGGACTAGCTCGGCAGATACGCAGTATTTT. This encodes CASSGRTSSADTQYF.

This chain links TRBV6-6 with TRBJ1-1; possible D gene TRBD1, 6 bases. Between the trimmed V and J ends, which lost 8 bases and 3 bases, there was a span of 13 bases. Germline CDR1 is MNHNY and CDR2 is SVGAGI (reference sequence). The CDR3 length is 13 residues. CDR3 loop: CASGGGRYTEAFF. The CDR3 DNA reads TGTGCCAGCGGGGGCGGGCGGTACACTGAAGCTTTCTTT.

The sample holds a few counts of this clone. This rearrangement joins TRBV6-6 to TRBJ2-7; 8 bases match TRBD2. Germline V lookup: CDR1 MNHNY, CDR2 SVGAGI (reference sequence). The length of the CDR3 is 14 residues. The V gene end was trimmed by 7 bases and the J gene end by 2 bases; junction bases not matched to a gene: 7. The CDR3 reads CASNDAGGPYEQYF. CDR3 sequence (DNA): TGTGCCAGCAATGATGCGGGGGGTCCCTACGAGCAGTACTTC.

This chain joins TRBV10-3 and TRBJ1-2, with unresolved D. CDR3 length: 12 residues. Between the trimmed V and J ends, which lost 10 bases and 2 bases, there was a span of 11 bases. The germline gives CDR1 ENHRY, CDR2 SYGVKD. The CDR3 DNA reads TGTGCCACCACCCCATCAAACTATGGCTACACCTTC. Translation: CATTPSNYGYTF.

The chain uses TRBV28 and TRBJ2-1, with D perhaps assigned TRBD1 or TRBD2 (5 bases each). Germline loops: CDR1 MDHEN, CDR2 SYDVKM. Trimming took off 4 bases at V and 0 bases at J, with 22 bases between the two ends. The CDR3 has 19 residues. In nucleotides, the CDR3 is TGTGCCAGCAGTTCCCCCGGGACGGCAATACCGAGCTCCTACAATGAGCAGTTCTTC. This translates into CASSSPGTAIPSSYNEQFF.

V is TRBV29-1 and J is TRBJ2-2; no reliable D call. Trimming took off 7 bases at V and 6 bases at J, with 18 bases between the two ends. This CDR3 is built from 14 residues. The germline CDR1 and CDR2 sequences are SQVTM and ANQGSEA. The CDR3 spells CSAQESTVAGELFF. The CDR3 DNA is TGCAGCGCCCAAGAGTCCACGGTCGCCGGGGAGCTGTTTTTT.

CDR3 coding DNA: TGTGCCAGCAGTAATTTAGGGGGCGGTCAGCCCCAGCATTTT. As protein: CASSNLGGGQPQHF. The V gene is TRBV27, the J gene TRBJ1-5; 7 bases match TRBD1. This CDR3 region has 14 residues. The V and J ends lost 5 bases and 6 bases, in that order; junction bases with no gene match: 7. The V gene's germline CDR1 is MNHEY and CDR2 SMNVEV (reference sequence).

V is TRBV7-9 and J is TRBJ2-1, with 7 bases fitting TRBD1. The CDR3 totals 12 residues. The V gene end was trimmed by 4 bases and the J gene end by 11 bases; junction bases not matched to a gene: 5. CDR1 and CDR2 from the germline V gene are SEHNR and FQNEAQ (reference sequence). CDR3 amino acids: CASSSGQMKQFF. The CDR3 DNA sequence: TGTGCCAGCAGCTCGGGACAGATGAAGCAGTTCTTC.